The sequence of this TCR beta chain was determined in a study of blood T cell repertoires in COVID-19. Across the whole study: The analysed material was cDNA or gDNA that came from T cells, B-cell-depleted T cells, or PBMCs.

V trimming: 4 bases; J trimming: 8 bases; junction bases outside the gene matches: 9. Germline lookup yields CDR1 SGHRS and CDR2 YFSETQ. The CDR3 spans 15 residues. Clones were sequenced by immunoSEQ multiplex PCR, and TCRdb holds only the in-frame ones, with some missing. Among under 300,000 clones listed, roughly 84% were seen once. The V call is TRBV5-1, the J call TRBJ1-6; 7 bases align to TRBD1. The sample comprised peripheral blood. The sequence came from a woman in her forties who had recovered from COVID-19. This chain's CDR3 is CASSDYRGTDSPLHF. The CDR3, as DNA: TGCGCCAGCAGCGACTACAGGGGAACGGATTCACCCCTCCACTTT.